The 5 T cell receptor beta chains in this list originate from one sample, sequenced in a study of lymphopenia after photon versus proton radiotherapy. The data were produced by immunoSEQ multiplex PCR, yet TCRdb's version contains in-frame clones alone and is incomplete. The table has fewer than 7,500 clones, roughly 93% seen once. The specimen was peripheral blood, collected from a patient treated with photon-based radiotherapy. Receptors originate from a woman in her fifties or sixties with cholangiocarcinoma.

V is TRBV7-9 and J is TRBJ1-1, with a possible D match to TRBD1 (5 bases). Germline V lookup: CDR1 SEHNR, CDR2 FQNEAQ (reference sequence). The germline V and J ends were trimmed by 5 bases and 0 bases, with 16 bases remaining between them. This CDR3 spans 16 amino acids. CDR3 nucleotides: TGTGCCAGCAGCCCTGGGGCAGACCTTCTGAACACTGAAGCTTTCTTT. Translated: CASSPGADLLNTEAFF.

This clone was counted between two and nine times. This chain joins TRBV7-2 and TRBJ1-6, with TRBD1 as a possible D gene (5 bases). Per the germline V gene, CDR1 is SGHTA and CDR2 is FQGNSA. Deletions cut 8 bases from V and 10 bases from J, with 21 bases between. The CDR3 covers 15 residues. CDR3 DNA sequence: TGTGCCAGCCGCAAATCGACAGACCCAGGATCACCCCTCCACTTT. It is translated as CASRKSTDPGSPLHF.

V is TRBV6-5 and J is TRBJ1-6; no firm D call. Between the trimmed V and J ends, which lost 2 bases and 12 bases, there was a span of 8 bases. The V gene's germline CDR1 is MNHEY and CDR2 SVGAGI. This CDR3 has 12 residues. The CDR3: CASSYSAGPLHF. The CDR3 DNA reads as TGTGCCAGCAGTTACAGCGCAGGACCCCTCCACTTT.

The table lists this clone with a few counts. The rearrangement joins TRBV10-2 to TRBJ2-3; a possible D gene is TRBD1 (5 bases). This CDR3 region has 13 residues. The ends were cut back, 11 bases at V and 3 bases at J, with 15 bases in the middle. Germline V lookup: CDR1 WSHSY, CDR2 SAAADI. The CDR3 reads CAGASRATDTQYF. The CDR3, as DNA: TGCGCCGGGGCGTCAAGGGCGACAGATACGCAGTATTTT.

In this sample, this clone turned up once. The V gene is TRBV6-6, the J gene TRBJ1-2; D gene ambiguous. Between the trimmed V and J ends, which lost 4 bases and 5 bases, there was a span of 20 bases. The CDR3 consists of 16 residues. Germline CDR1 MNHNY, CDR2 SVGAGI (reference sequence). The CDR3: CASSSEASPPLYGYTF. Here the CDR3 DNA reads TGTGCCAGCAGTTCAGAGGCGTCTCCACCTCTTTATGGCTACACCTTC.